Listed below are T cell receptor beta chains from one sample, sequenced in a study of beta chain features in type 1 diabetes. Libraries were prepared by immunoSEQ multiplex PCR; TCRdb keeps only in-frame clonotypes and omits some of them. The sample holds 150,000 to 190,000 clones, 11% seen once. The specimen was central memory CD4+ T cells from blood. All receptors derive from a man between 18 and 29 years old in good health. The CDR3 runs from the conserved cysteine through the conserved F or W. The D gene is left open where the match is weak. A row's size may be missing; if present it is once, few, many or a size class.

J: TRBJ2-5; size: -; D: -; V: TRBV4-2; CDR3: CASSPYLGGETQYF; DNA: TGTGCCAGCAGCCCTTATTTAGGGGGAGAGACCCAGTACTTC
J: TRBJ1-5; size: few; D: -; V: TRBV7-2; CDR3: CASSLEKSNQPQHF; DNA: TGTGCCAGCAGCTTGGAAAAGAGCAATCAGCCCCAGCATTTT
J: TRBJ2-7; size: -; D: -; V: TRBV28; CDR3: CASTTPSGSYEQYF; DNA: TGTGCCAGCACCACCCCTTCGGGCAGCTACGAGCAGTACTTC
J: TRBJ2-3; size: few; D: -; V: TRBV29-1; CDR3: CSVEDRIGASTDTQYF; DNA: TGCAGCGTTGAAGACCGAATTGGAGCTAGCACAGATACGCAGTATTTT
J: TRBJ1-1; size: -; D: TRBD1; V: TRBV9; CDR3: CASSPHAGTENTEAFF; DNA: TGTGCCAGCAGCCCGCATGCCGGGACAGAGAACACTGAAGCTTTCTTT
J: TRBJ1-1; size: -; D: -; V: TRBV25-1; CDR3: CASHGFMNTEAFF; DNA: TGTGCCAGCCACGGGTTCATGAACACTGAAGCTTTCTTT
J: TRBJ1-5; size: -; D: -; V: TRBV30; CDR3: CAWSSSSNQPQHF; DNA: TGTGCCTGGAGCTCTAGTAGCAATCAGCCCCAGCATTTT
J: TRBJ2-7; size: -; D: -; V: TRBV19; CDR3: CASSRQWAYEQYF; DNA: TGTGCCAGTAGTAGACAATGGGCCTACGAGCAGTACTTC
J: TRBJ1-3; size: -; D: -; V: TRBV15; CDR3: CATSRRLDGSGNTIYF; DNA: TGTGCCACCAGCCGGAGGTTGGACGGCTCTGGAAACACCATATATTTT
J: TRBJ2-1; size: many; D: -; V: TRBV7-9; CDR3: CASSLGLGNEQFF; DNA: TGTGCCAGCAGCTTAGGGTTGGGGAATGAGCAGTTCTTC
J: TRBJ1-2; size: -; D: -; V: TRBV7-9; CDR3: CASSLATGGGYTF; DNA: TGTGCCAGCAGCTTAGCGACGGGGGGTGGCTACACCTTC
J: TRBJ2-1; size: few; D: TRBD2; V: TRBV7-2; CDR3: CASSTLAGGKNEQFF; DNA: TGTGCCAGCAGCACACTAGCGGGAGGTAAGAATGAGCAGTTCTTC
J: TRBJ2-7; size: -; D: TRBD1; V: TRBV28; CDR3: CASTPPAWAGGNYEQYF; DNA: TGTGCCAGCACCCCACCTGCCTGGGCAGGGGGAAACTACGAGCAGTACTTC
J: TRBJ1-4; size: few; D: -; V: TRBV2; CDR3: CASNREETEKLFF; DNA: TGTGCCAGCAACCGGGAAGAGACTGAAAAACTGTTTTTT
J: TRBJ1-1; size: few; D: TRBD1; V: TRBV7-2; CDR3: CASSLGTVTEAFF; DNA: TGTGCCAGCAGCCTCGGGACAGTCACTGAAGCTTTCTTT
J: TRBJ1-6; size: few; D: TRBD1; V: TRBV5-4; CDR3: CASSLDSDRVNSPLHF; DNA: TGTGCCAGCAGCTTGGATTCGGACAGGGTGAATTCACCCCTCCACTTT
J: TRBJ1-1; size: -; D: -; V: TRBV7-2; CDR3: CASSLVRNTEAFF; DNA: TGTGCCAGCAGCTTAGTACGTAACACTGAAGCTTTCTTT
J: TRBJ2-1; size: -; D: TRBD2; V: TRBV27; CDR3: CASSGGGTSGSSYNEQFF; DNA: TGTGCCAGCAGTGGGGGAGGGACTAGCGGGAGCTCCTACAATGAGCAGTTCTTC
J: TRBJ1-1; size: few; D: TRBD1; V: TRBV29-1; CDR3: CSGLGQGITEAFF; DNA: TGCAGCGGCCTGGGACAGGGGATCACTGAAGCTTTCTTT
J: TRBJ1-2; size: few; D: -; V: TRBV7-2; CDR3: CASSPMALSYGYTF; DNA: TGTGCCAGCAGCCCTATGGCCCTGAGCTATGGCTACACCTTC
J: TRBJ2-7; size: -; D: TRBD1; V: TRBV11-1; CDR3: CASSLGDRGYEQYF; DNA: TGTGCCAGCAGCTTGGGCGACAGGGGATACGAGCAGTACTTC
J: TRBJ1-3; size: few; D: TRBD1; V: TRBV28; CDR3: CATRQGAENTIYF; DNA: TGTGCCACCCGACAGGGGGCCGAAAACACCATATATTTT
J: TRBJ2-7; size: -; D: -; V: TRBV29-1; CDR3: CSVRVGTGSYEQYF; DNA: TGCAGCGTTCGGGTCGGGACCGGCTCCTACGAGCAGTACTTC
J: TRBJ1-4; size: -; D: -; V: TRBV7-8; CDR3: CASSERRGLFF; DNA: TGTGCCAGCAGCGAGAGACGGGGACTGTTTTTT
J: TRBJ2-7; size: many; D: -; V: TRBV29-1; CDR3: CSVGTSRYEQYF; DNA: TGCAGCGTAGGGACGTCACGCTACGAGCAGTACTTC
J: TRBJ1-5; size: few; D: -; V: TRBV7-2; CDR3: CASSPRAGGTNQPQHF; DNA: TGTGCCAGCAGCCCACGGGCGGGGGGGACCAATCAGCCCCAGCATTTT
J: TRBJ2-1; size: -; D: -; V: TRBV28; CDR3: CASSLPTRNNEQFF; DNA: TGTGCCAGCAGTCTCCCCACTAGAAACAATGAGCAGTTCTTC
J: TRBJ2-1; size: few; D: -; V: TRBV7-3; CDR3: CASSLNSAGSIYEQFF; DNA: TGTGCCAGCAGCTTAAATTCGGCGGGATCTATTTATGAGCAGTTCTTC
J: TRBJ2-1; size: few; D: -; V: TRBV4-2; CDR3: CASSQEDTLDNEQFF; DNA: TGTGCCAGCAGCCAAGAGGATACGTTGGACAATGAGCAGTTCTTC
J: TRBJ2-6; size: -; D: TRBD1; V: TRBV29-1; CDR3: CSVQPPGQGSSGANVLTF; DNA: TGCAGCGTTCAACCCCCGGGACAGGGCAGCTCTGGGGCCAACGTCCTGACTTTC
J: TRBJ2-1; size: few; D: -; V: TRBV11-1; CDR3: CASSLTGGPYNEQFF; DNA: TGTGCCAGCAGCTTAACGGGGGGCCCCTACAATGAGCAGTTCTTC
J: TRBJ1-5; size: -; D: -; V: TRBV4-1; CDR3: CASSQGQGHQPQHF; DNA: TGCGCCAGCAGCCAGGGTCAGGGCCATCAGCCCCAGCATTTT
J: TRBJ2-1; size: -; D: -; V: TRBV14; CDR3: CASSPLQRSNEQFF; DNA: TGTGCCAGCAGCCCTCTCCAGCGGTCCAATGAGCAGTTCTTC
J: TRBJ2-3; size: -; D: -; V: TRBV5-1; CDR3: CASSFNTDTQYF; DNA: TGCGCCAGCAGCTTTAATACAGATACGCAGTATTTT
J: TRBJ2-4; size: -; D: -; V: TRBV5-6; CDR3: CASSLGNIQYF; DNA: TGTGCCAGCAGCTTGGGGAACATTCAGTACTTC
J: TRBJ1-6; size: -; D: TRBD1; V: TRBV30; CDR3: CAWSLSGGTGGQSLHF; DNA: TGTGCCTGGAGTTTATCTGGCGGGACAGGGGGCCAATCCCTCCACTTT
J: TRBJ2-7; size: -; D: TRBD2; V: TRBV7-6; CDR3: CASSRTSGVIPYEQYF; DNA: TGTGCCAGCAGCCGGACTAGCGGGGTAATTCCCTACGAGCAGTACTTC